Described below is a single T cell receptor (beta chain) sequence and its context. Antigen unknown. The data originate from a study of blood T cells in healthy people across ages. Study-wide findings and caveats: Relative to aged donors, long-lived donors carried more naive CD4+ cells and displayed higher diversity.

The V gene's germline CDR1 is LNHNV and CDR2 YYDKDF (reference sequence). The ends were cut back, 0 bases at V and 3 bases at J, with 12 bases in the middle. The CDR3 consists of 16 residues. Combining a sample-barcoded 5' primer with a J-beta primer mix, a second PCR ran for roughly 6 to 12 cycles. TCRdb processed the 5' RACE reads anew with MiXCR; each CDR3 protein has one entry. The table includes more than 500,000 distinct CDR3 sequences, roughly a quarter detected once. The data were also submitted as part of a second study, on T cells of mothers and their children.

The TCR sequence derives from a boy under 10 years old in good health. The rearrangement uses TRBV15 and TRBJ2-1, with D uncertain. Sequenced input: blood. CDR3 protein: CATSRDRLPLYNEQFF. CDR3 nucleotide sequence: TGTGCCACCAGCAGAGATCGACTCCCCCTCTACAATGAGCAGTTCTTC.